This TCR beta chain was sequenced during a study of vaccination effects on CD4 cells after COVID-19. The data were produced by immunoSEQ multiplex PCR, yet TCRdb's version contains in-frame clones alone and is incomplete. The sample includes 20,000 to 25,000 clones, approximately 70% seen only once; the top ten take over 7.5%. ViraFEST assay sequencing came after antigen-specific CD4+ T cells were expanded with viral peptide pools. Investigators separated out CD4+ T cells once around nine days of culture had passed. According to the study, vaccine recipients showed no prior SARS-CoV-2 infection and negative nucleocapsid antibodies. Every well got around 1.9 million PBMC, which were grown with around 9.2 IU/ml IL-2 and roughly 10 ug/ml peptides. Whole-study findings and limits: Convalescent patients were scarce, and early post-infection timepoints were absent.

Comment on this clone: Its antigen is currently unknown.

CDR1 and CDR2 from the germline V gene are LNHDA and SQIVND (reference sequence). V gave up 7 bases and J gave up 4 bases, with 10 bases separating them. There are 12 residues in the CDR3. The chain joins TRBV19 to TRBJ2-5, with D uncertain. Sample: CD4+ T cells from PBMCs cultured with HCoV-NL63 spike peptides, taken before COVID-19 vaccination. This TCR came from a human donor who received a COVID-19 vaccine. The CDR3: CASIGPLETQYF. CDR3 DNA sequence: TGTGCCAGTATCGGCCCCTTAGAGACCCAGTACTTC.